These T cell receptor beta chains were read from a single sample in a study of T cell responses to AZD1222 COVID-19 vaccine. Sequencing used immunoSEQ multiplex PCR; TCRdb keeps in-frame clones, though not all of them. The table has 150,000 to 200,000 clones, 94% seen once. The material sequenced was peripheral blood, taken on day 0 of AZD1222 vaccination. The receptors were gathered from an adult in good health. CDR3s include the opening cysteine and the closing phenylalanine or tryptophan.

TRBJ1-6 15 TRBV12-5 CASGLAKSGSSPLHF
TRBJ2-3 17 TRBV27 CASSFRTSGRGTDTQYF
TRBJ1-2 13 TRBV6-5 CATMEGRLGGYTF
TRBJ2-1 15 TRBV5-1 CASSWPGTRDNEQFF
TRBJ2-1 19 TRBV5-4 CASSFFTSISSGGPNEQFF
TRBJ2-5 13 TRBV2 CASQHDQRKTQYF
TRBJ2-7 16 TRBV10-3 CAISAEQGWESYEQYF
TRBJ1-1 12 TRBV29-1 CSVSDGNTEAFF
TRBJ2-2 16 TRBV4-1 CASSQEGRSVTGELFF
TRBJ1-2 12 TRBV28 CASSLATVSYTF
TRBJ1-5 14 TRBV10-3 CAIRGQGGNQPQHF
TRBJ1-3 12 TRBV2 CASSVSGNTIYF
TRBJ1-2 15 TRBV3-1/TRBV3-2 CASSPVGGDPYGYTF
TRBJ1-2 14 TRBV7-9 CASSLEGGSGGYTF
TRBJ2-1 10 TRBV11-2 CASGRRETIF
TRBJ1-1 14 TRBV6-5 CASSYGRVNTEAFF
TRBJ1-1 16 TRBV5-1 CASSLIQQRMNTEAFF
TRBJ1-2 12 TRBV14 CASSAGGRGYTF
TRBJ1-5 17 TRBV7-2 CASSLYVGQSGNQPQHF
TRBJ2-1 18 TRBV19 CASSMRSGSASIYNEQFF
TRBJ2-7 15 TRBV4-1 CASSQGASGTYEQYF
TRBJ2-3 13 TRBV7-9 CASSLEETDTQYF
TRBJ1-1 13 TRBV12-3/TRBV12-4 CASSGDYGTEAFF
TRBJ1-6 13 TRBV3-1/TRBV3-2 CASSQGDNSPLHF
TRBJ1-4 14 TRBV15 CATSSSTTNEKLFF
TRBJ1-2 13 TRBV2 CASSEGRAGGYTF
TRBJ1-5 17 TRBV19 CASSIGGRKGGNQPQHF
TRBJ2-7 13 TRBV28 CASSLQRTPSQYF
TRBJ1-1 16 TRBV27 CASSFRRGEVNTEAFF
TRBJ1-2 14 TRBV21-1 CASSNQQGAWGYTF
TRBJ2-3 14 TRBV6-4 CASSTGHGTDTQYF
TRBJ1-6 15 TRBV27 CASSFVDRRGSPLHF
TRBJ2-2 15 TRBV19 CASSIERDITGELFF
TRBJ2-2 10 TRBV30 CAWGAGELFF
TRBJ2-1 13 TRBV4-1 CASRREGLNEQFF
TRBJ1-2 14 TRBV28 CASSSTPKGRGYTF
TRBJ2-1 19 TRBV19 CASSIGQGTSGRGYNEQFF
TRBJ1-4 14 TRBV27 CASSSSGPGEKLFF
TRBJ2-4 15 TRBV6-5 CASSSGVLAKNIQYF
TRBJ1-3 13 TRBV7-9 CASRRDSTNTIYF
TRBJ2-7 15 TRBV29-1 CSVEGSSGAAYEQYF
TRBJ2-7 14 TRBV5-6 CASSSWGITPEQYF
TRBJ1-2 15 TRBV24-1 CATSVRTGSYYGYTF
TRBJ1-3 16 TRBV29-1 CSVERGQAHSGNTIYF
TRBJ1-1 15 TRBV5-4 CASSLGGQGGAEAFF
TRBJ1-1 14 TRBV18 CASSVGDRNTEAFF
TRBJ2-1 13 TRBV11-2 CASSFEVGNEQFF
TRBJ1-3 12 TRBV12-5 CASGWRGNTIYF
TRBJ2-6 14 TRBV3-1/TRBV3-2 CASSLLSGANVLTF
TRBJ2-3 13 TRBV4-1 CASSLWVTDTQYF
TRBJ2-7 14 TRBV5-4 CASSLTGKSYEQYF
TRBJ2-5 16 TRBV27 CASSPGRLGGAETQYF
TRBJ1-4 16 TRBV5-5 CASSLAIGQGNEKLFF
TRBJ1-1 13 TRBV7-2 CASSDPPGPRAFF
TRBJ1-2 14 TRBV7-9 CASSLAVGARGYTF
TRBJ1-2 15 TRBV6-5 CASSYPKQGLYGYTF
TRBJ2-7 15 TRBV15 CATSRDLGLTYEQYF